The 9 T cell receptor beta chains below all came from one sample that was sequenced in a study of long-term antiretroviral therapy in people with HIV (dated by TCRdb to about 2022). The immunoSEQ hsTCRB v3.0 assay was used at survey level resolution for TRB variable region sequencing. What TCRdb holds here is the immuneACCESS table cut down to in-frame rearrangements. Part of the clones is not present; checked against another copy, under half of the missing clones reflect an unresolved V gene, and the others are unexplained. This sample is represented by around 20,000 clones; over 80% of them were singletons. About 4% of the sample belongs to the ten largest clones. Specimen: unsorted PBMCs, collected 4 years after starting antiretroviral therapy. The receptors stem from a man aged 18 to 30 with HIV.

This chain connects TRBV6-1 to TRBJ1-2; no definite D call. The V gene lost 8 bases and the J gene lost 4 bases, with 14 bases spanning the gap. The CDR3 runs to 13 residues. Germline lookup yields CDR1 MNHNS and CDR2 SASEGT. The CDR3 DNA follows: TGTGCCAGCGAATATAAGAAAGGCTATGGCTACACCTTC. Its protein product is CASEYKKGYGYTF.

The V call is TRBV11-2, the J call TRBJ1-4; D remains ambiguous. The CDR3 has 18 amino acids. The germline V gene has CDR1 SGHAT and CDR2 FQNNGV. Trimming removed 2 bases from V and 0 bases from J, with 16 bases in between. This CDR3 reads CASSLSELGRTTNEKLFF. CDR3 DNA sequence: TGTGCCAGCAGCTTATCGGAGCTTGGGAGGACAACTAATGAAAAACTGTTTTTT.

The rearrangement links TRBV6-6 to TRBJ1-1; the match to TRBD1 covers 7 bases. This CDR3 comprises 14 residues. Germline lookup yields CDR1 MNHNY and CDR2 SVGAGI (reference sequence). Unmatched junction bases numbered 4, after V lost 6 bases and J lost 0 bases. CDR3 nucleotide sequence: TGTGCCAGCAGGAACAGGGGAATGAACACTGAAGCTTTCTTT. This codes for CASRNRGMNTEAFF.

Regarding this clone: A junction end diverges from the germline sequence, so it may reflect a read error. The chain joins TRBV5-8 to TRBJ2-5; 7 bases are a match to TRBD1. There are 14 residues in the CDR3. Germline V gene data show CDR1 as SGHTS and CDR2 as YDEGEE. CDR3 sequence (DNA): TGTGCCGGCAGCTCATGGGACAGCCAAGAGACCCAGTACTTC. It is translated as CAGSSWDSQETQYF.

This sequence joins TRBV6-5 and TRBJ1-5; D not resolved. V lost 8 bases and J 3 bases, leaving 17 bases between the germline ends. Germline V lookup: CDR1 MNHEY, CDR2 SVGAGI. CDR3 size: 15 residues. The CDR3 DNA follows: TGTGCCAGCCGCCTCCGGGGATTGGACAATCAGCCCCAGCATTTT. It codes for CASRLRGLDNQPQHF.

This chain links TRBV2 with TRBJ2-7, with TRBD1 as a possible D gene (7 bases). CDR3 length: 15 amino acids. Trimming cost V 3 bases and J 4 bases, with 16 bases left between them. CDR1 and CDR2 from the germline V gene are SNHLY and FYNNEI. The chain's CDR3 is CASSENQGGMYEQYV. The CDR3 DNA reads TGTGCCAGCAGTGAGAACCAGGGGGGCATGTACGAGCAGTACGTC.

This clone was found a few times. The chain has TRBV2 and TRBJ1-6; 7 nucleotides match TRBD1. V was clipped by 8 bases and J by 9 bases; unmatched bases: 7. Per the germline V gene, CDR1 is SNHLY and CDR2 is FYNNEI. The CDR3 sequence is 13 residues long. CDR3 nucleotide sequence: TGTGCCAGCGGGACAGAACAAGGTTCACCCCTCCACTTT. As protein: CASGTEQGSPLHF. The whole variable domain, filled in from reference TRBV2 and TRBJ1-6, reads EPEVTQTPSHQVTQMGQEVILRCVPISNHLYFYWYRQILGQKVEFLVSFYNNEISEKSEIFDDQFSVERPDGSNFTLKIRSTKLEDSAMYFCASGTEQGSPLHFGNGTRLTVT.

This chain links TRBV6-4 with TRBJ2-7; 7 bases match TRBD2. Germline CDR1 is MRHNA and CDR2 is SNTAGT. This CDR3 contains 17 residues. The V segment lost 4 bases and the J segment 2 bases; nucleotides outside the gene matches: 14. This CDR3 is CASSGGRGETPTYEQYF. DNA of the CDR3: TGTGCCAGCAGTGGGGGCCGGGGGGAGACTCCCACCTACGAGCAGTACTTC.

This clone occurred once. The gene calls are TRBV19 and TRBJ1-4; TRBD1 matches 8 bases. V trimming: 4 bases; J trimming: 6 bases; junction bases outside the gene matches: 4. Germline values: CDR1 LNHDA, CDR2 SQIVND (reference sequence). The CDR3 runs 14 residues. The CDR3 is CASSTTGVDEKLFF. The DNA of the CDR3 is TGTGCCAGTAGTACGACAGGGGTGGATGAAAAACTGTTTTTT.